What follows are 16 T cell receptor beta chains derived from one specimen sequenced in a study of blood T cell repertoires in COVID-19. Repertoires were generated with immunoSEQ multiplex PCR, while TCRdb's copy carries only in-frame clones and drops some. The repertoire consists of some 65,000 clones, with roughly 87% occurring once and the leading ten covering roughly 2.9%. Source material: peripheral blood. These receptors were taken from a man at least 80 years old with acute or convalescent COVID-19.

This clone was detected once. The rearrangement uses TRBV2 and TRBJ1-3; a possible D gene is TRBD1 (5 bases). Trimming cost V 3 bases and J 1 base, with 16 bases left between them. The germline V gene encodes CDR1 SNHLY and CDR2 FYNNEI. The CDR3 runs to 17 residues. CDR3 loop: CASSDRGSGASGNTIYF. CDR3 DNA sequence: TGTGCCAGCAGTGATCGGGGCAGCGGGGCATCTGGAAACACCATATATTTT. The full variable domain, completed using reference TRBV2 and TRBJ1-3, is EPEVTQTPSHQVTQMGQEVILRCVPISNHLYFYWYRQILGQKVEFLVSFYNNEISEKSEIFDDQFSVERPDGSNFTLKIRSTKLEDSAMYFCASSDRGSGASGNTIYFGEGSWLTVV.

This sequence joins TRBV27 and TRBJ1-2; no reliable D call. Deletions cut 4 bases from V and 5 bases from J, with 14 bases between. CDR1 MNHEY and CDR2 SMNVEV come from the germline V gene (reference sequence). The CDR3 covers 14 residues. CDR3 sequence reads: CASSSREDVYGYTF. The CDR3 nucleotides read TGTGCCAGCAGTTCAAGGGAGGACGTTTATGGCTACACCTTC.

The chain has TRBV27 and TRBJ1-5; tentative D call: TRBD1 (5 bases). Deletions cut 1 base from V and 0 bases from J, with 13 bases between. The germline V gene has CDR1 MNHEY and CDR2 SMNVEV (reference sequence). The CDR3 runs 17 residues. CDR3 DNA: TGTGCCAGCAGTTTATTTAGGGGCCCTTATAGCAATCAGCCCCAGCATTTT. It translates to CASSLFRGPYSNQPQHF.

The chain joins TRBV18 to TRBJ1-2; the D is unclear. CDR3 length: 14 amino acids. Germline CDR1 is KGHSH and CDR2 is LQKENI. Trimming removed 3 bases from V and 0 bases from J, with 8 bases in between. The CDR3 nucleotides are TGTGCCAGCTCACCGGCGGCCACTAACTATGGCTACACCTTC. Its translation: CASSPAATNYGYTF. Full variable domain (outside the CDR3, taken from reference TRBV18 and TRBJ1-2): NAGVMQNPRHLVRRRGQEARLRCSPMKGHSHVYWYRQLPEEGLKFMVYLQKENIIDESGMPKERFSAEFPKEGPSILRIQQVVRGDSAAYFCASSPAATNYGYTFGSGTRLTVV.

In its sample, this clone was seen once. The genes are TRBV11-3 and TRBJ2-7, with TRBD2 matching over 8 bases. V lost 5 bases to trimming and J lost 1 base; unmatched junction nucleotides: 7. The V gene's germline CDR1 is SGHNT and CDR2 YENEEA. This CDR3 contains 15 residues. The CDR3 DNA sequence: TGTGCCAGCAGCCAACTTAGCGGGACATCCTACGAGCAGTACTTC. Residues: CASSQLSGTSYEQYF.

This chain connects TRBV28 to TRBJ1-1, with 7 bases identical to TRBD1. This CDR3 has 11 amino acids. Looked up from germline, CDR1 is MDHEN and CDR2 is SYDVKM. J lost 10 bases, V lost 4 bases, and 3 bases had no gene match. DNA for the CDR3: TGTGCCAGCAGTTCGCAGGGGGGAGCTTTCTTT. This gives the protein CASSSQGGAFF.

This sequence joins TRBV11-2 and TRBJ1-1; D is ambiguous. Germline assignment: CDR1 SGHAT and CDR2 FQNNGV. The CDR3 has 13 amino acids. Trimming left V 4 bases short and J 5 bases short, with 11 bases between. Written as DNA, the CDR3 is TGTGCCAGCAGCTCCGACTCTAGAACTGAAGCTTTCTTT. Its translation is CASSSDSRTEAFF.

This sequence joins TRBV21-1 and TRBJ2-1; the table names TRBD1, a call not compared with the DNA. TRBV21-1 is classified as a pseudogene. This CDR3 has 13 residues. The CDR3 DNA reads as TGTGCCAGCAGCAACCAAGGGGCATGGGAGCAGTTCTTC. Its translation is CASSNQGAWEQFF.

V and J are TRBV24-1 and TRBJ2-7, with TRBD1 identical over 8 bases. The V and J ends lost 3 bases and 7 bases, in that order; junction bases with no gene match: 4. Per the germline V gene, CDR1 is KGHDR and CDR2 is SFDVKD. The CDR3 contains 13 residues. The CDR3 nucleotides are TGTGCCACCAGTGATCCTAACAGGGGGGAGCAGTACTTC. This gives the protein CATSDPNRGEQYF.

V is TRBV24-1 and J is TRBJ2-1; 12 positions agree with TRBD2. The CDR3 is 17 amino acids. From germline, CDR1 is KGHDR and CDR2 SFDVKD. Germline trimming cut 4 bases from V and 8 bases from J; bases unmatched to any gene: 11. CDR3 sequence (DNA): TGTGCCACCAGTGACGATACTCTAGCGGGAGGGTTGGATGAGCAGTTCTTC. Amino acids: CATSDDTLAGGLDEQFF.

This sequence joins TRBV19 and TRBJ2-1, with D possibly matching TRBD1 (6 bases). V lost 8 bases and J lost 2, with 13 bases in between. The CDR3 is 14 residues long. Germline V gene sequence: CDR1 LNHDA, CDR2 SQIVND (reference sequence). CDR3 bases: TGTGCCAGTTCCAGGGGCGAGGCCTACAATGAGCAGTTCTTC. Translated, it gives CASSRGEAYNEQFF. Using reference TRBV19 and TRBJ2-1 for the parts outside the CDR3, the full variable domain is DGGITQSPKYLFRKEGQNVTLSCEQNLNHDAMYWYRQDPGQGLRLIYYSQIVNDFQKGDIAEGYSVSREKKESFPLTVTSAQKNPTAFYLCASSRGEAYNEQFFGPGTRLTVL.

This sequence joins TRBV7-2 and TRBJ2-7, with a tentative D call TRBD2 (5 bases). The CDR3 runs to 15 residues. CDR1 and CDR2 from the germline V gene are SGHTA and FQGNSA. V was pared by 2 bases and J by 2 bases, with 13 bases between. Here the CDR3 reads CASSLTSGEAYEQYF. The DNA of the CDR3 is TGTGCCAGCAGCTTAACCAGCGGAGAGGCCTACGAGCAGTACTTC. The full variable domain, its missing parts supplied by reference TRBV7-2 and TRBJ2-7, is GAGVSQSPSNKVTEKGKDVELRCDPISGHTALYWYRQSLGQGLEFLIYFQGNSAPDKSGLPSDRFSAERTGGSVSTLTIQRTQQEDSAVYLCASSLTSGEAYEQYFGPGTRLTVT.

V is TRBV2 and J is TRBJ1-4; TRBD1 matches at 8 bases. Germline-derived CDR1 and CDR2 are SNHLY and FYNNEI. This CDR3 contains 15 residues. After removal of 5 bases from V and 5 bases from J, the junction contained 7 bases not matched to a gene. Here the CDR3 DNA reads TGTGCCAGCAGTCAATCAGGGGGCCTGAATGAAAAACTGTTTTTT. The encoded protein is CASSQSGGLNEKLFF.

This chain uses TRBV12-3 or TRBV12-4 with TRBJ2-1; the D is unclear. CDR3 length equals 12 residues. Trimming removed 5 bases at V and 4 bases at J, with 6 bases between. The CDR3 DNA reads TGTGCCAGCAGTCCCACTTACAATGAGCAGTTCTTC. Amino acid sequence: CASSPTYNEQFF.

This clone was found once. The chain carries TRBV30 and TRBJ1-2; D unresolved. The CDR3 is made up of 14 amino acids. Trimming shortened V by 2 bases and J by 1 base, and 11 bases separated the two germline ends. From germline, CDR1 is GTSNPN and CDR2 SVGIG (reference sequence). The CDR3 spells CAWSLEGRNYGYTF. As DNA, the CDR3 is TGTGCCTGGAGTCTGGAGGGCCGTAACTATGGCTACACCTTC.

The chain links TRBV7-2 to TRBJ1-1; the D gene is possibly TRBD1 (5 bases). The CDR3 has 13 residues. With 2 bases removed from V and 1 base from J, the gap between germline ends came to 5 bases. CDR1 SGHTA and CDR2 FQGNSA come from the germline V gene. This CDR3 reads CASSLQGNTEAFF. CDR3 in DNA: TGTGCCAGCAGCTTACAGGGGAACACTGAAGCTTTCTTT.